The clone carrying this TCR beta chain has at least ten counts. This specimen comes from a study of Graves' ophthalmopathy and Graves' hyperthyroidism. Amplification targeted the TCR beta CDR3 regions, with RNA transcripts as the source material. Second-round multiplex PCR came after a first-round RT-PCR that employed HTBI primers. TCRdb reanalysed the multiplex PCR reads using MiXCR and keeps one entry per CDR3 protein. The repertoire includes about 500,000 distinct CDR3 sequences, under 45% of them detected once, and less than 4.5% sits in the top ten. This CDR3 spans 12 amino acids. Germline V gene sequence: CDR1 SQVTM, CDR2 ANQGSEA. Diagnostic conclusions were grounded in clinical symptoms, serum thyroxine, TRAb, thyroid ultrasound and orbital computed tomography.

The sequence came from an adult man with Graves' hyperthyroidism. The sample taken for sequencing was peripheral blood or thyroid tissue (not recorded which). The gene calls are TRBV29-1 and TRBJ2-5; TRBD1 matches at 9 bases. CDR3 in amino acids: CIGQTGGETQYF. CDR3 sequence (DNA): TGCATCGGACAGACAGGGGGGGAGACCCAGTACTTC.